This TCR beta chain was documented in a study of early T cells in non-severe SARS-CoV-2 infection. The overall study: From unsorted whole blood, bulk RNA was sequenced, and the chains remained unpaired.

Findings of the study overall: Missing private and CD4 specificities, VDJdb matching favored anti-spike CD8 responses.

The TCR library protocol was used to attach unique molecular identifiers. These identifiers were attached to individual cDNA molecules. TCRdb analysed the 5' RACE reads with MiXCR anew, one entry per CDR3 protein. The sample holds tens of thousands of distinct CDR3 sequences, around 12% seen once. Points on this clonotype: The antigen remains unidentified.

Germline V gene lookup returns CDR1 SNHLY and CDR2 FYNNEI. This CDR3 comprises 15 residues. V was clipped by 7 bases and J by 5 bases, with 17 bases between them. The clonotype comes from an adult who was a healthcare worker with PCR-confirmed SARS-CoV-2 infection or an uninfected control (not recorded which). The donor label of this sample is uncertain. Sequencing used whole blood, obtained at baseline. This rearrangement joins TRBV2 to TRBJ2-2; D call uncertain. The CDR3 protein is CASTAESQWTGELFF. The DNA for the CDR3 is TGTGCCAGCACCGCTGAGTCGCAGTGGACCGGGGAGCTGTTTTTT.